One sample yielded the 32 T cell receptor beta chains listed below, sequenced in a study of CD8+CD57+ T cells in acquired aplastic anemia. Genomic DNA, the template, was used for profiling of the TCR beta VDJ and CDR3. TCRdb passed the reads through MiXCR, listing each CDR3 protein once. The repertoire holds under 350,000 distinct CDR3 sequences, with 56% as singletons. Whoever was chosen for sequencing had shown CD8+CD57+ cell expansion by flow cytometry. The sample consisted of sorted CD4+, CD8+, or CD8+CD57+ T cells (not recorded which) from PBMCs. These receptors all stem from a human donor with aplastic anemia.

CDR3 sequence: CASGRGGNSPLHF. CDR3 sequence (DNA): TGTGCCAGCGGCAGGGGCGGAAATTCACCCCTCCACTTT. The genes are TRBV9 and TRBJ1-6; D perhaps matches TRBD1 (6 bases). The CDR3 runs 13 residues. Between the trimmed V and J ends, which lost 7 bases and 7 bases, there was a span of 12 bases. Germline CDR1 SGDLS, CDR2 YYNGEE.

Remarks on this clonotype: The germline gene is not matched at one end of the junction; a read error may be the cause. The CDR3 coding sequence is TGTGTCATCAGAAGGGGGGAGACAGTTACCTACGAGCAGTACTTC. It encodes CVIRRGETVTYEQYF. The rearrangement joins TRBV10-3 to TRBJ2-7; D might be TRBD1 or TRBD2, each matching 6 bases. CDR3 size: 15 residues. Germline CDR1 is ENHRY and CDR2 is SYGVKD.

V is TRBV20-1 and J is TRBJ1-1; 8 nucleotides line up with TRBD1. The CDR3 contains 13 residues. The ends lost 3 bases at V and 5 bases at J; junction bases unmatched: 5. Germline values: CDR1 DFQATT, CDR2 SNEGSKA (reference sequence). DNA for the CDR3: TGCAGTGCTAGGACAGGGGTAGGTACTGAAGCTTTCTTT. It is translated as CSARTGVGTEAFF.

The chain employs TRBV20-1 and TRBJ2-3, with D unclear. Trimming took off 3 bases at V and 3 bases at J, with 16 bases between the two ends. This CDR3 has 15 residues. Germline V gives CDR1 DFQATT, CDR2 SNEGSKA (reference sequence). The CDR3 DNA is TGCAGTGCTAGTCTGCCTCGGGCCGCTACAGATACGCAGTATTTT. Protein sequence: CSASLPRAATDTQYF.

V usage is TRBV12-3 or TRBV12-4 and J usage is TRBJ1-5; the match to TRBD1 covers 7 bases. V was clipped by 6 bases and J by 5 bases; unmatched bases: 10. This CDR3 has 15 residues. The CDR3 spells CASRPSTGSHQPQHF. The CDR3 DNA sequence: TGTGCCAGCAGACCCTCGACAGGGTCTCATCAGCCCCAGCATTTT.

The CDR3, as DNA: TGCAGTGCTAGAGATTCTGGTAGCGGGAGGGCCGTGGATACGCAGTATTTT. Protein sequence: CSARDSGSGRAVDTQYF. The chain is built from TRBV20-1 and TRBJ2-3, with 11 bases identical to TRBD2. J lost 6 bases, V lost 0 bases, and 11 bases had no gene match. From germline, CDR1 is DFQATT and CDR2 SNEGSKA (reference sequence). The CDR3 loop spans 17 amino acids.

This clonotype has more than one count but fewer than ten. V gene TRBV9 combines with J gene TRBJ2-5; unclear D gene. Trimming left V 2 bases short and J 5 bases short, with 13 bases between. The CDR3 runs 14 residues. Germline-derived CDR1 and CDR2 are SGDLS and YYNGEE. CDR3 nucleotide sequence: TGTGCCAGCAGCGTGAGTACTGAACGGGAGACCCAGTACTTC. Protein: CASSVSTERETQYF.

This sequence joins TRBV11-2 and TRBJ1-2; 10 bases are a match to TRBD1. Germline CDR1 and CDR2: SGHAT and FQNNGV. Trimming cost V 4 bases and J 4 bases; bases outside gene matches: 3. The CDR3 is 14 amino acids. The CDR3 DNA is TGTGCCAGCAGCTCGGGGACAGGGGCCTATGGCTACACCTTC. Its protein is CASSSGTGAYGYTF.

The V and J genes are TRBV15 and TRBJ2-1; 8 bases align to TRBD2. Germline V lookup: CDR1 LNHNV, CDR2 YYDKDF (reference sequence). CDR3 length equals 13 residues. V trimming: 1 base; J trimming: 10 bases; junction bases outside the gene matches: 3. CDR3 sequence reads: CATSRAREGEQFF. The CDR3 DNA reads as TGTGCCACCAGCAGAGCCCGGGAGGGAGAGCAGTTCTTC.

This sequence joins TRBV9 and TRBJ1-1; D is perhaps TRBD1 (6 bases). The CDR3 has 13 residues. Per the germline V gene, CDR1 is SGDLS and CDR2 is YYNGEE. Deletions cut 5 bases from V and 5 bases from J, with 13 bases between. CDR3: CASSMAGETEAFF. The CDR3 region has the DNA TGTGCCAGCAGTATGGCAGGGGAGACTGAAGCTTTCTTT.

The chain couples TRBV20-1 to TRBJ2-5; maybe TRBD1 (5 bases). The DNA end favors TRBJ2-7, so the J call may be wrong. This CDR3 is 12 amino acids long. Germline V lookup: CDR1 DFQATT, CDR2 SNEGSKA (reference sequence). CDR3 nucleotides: TGCAGTGCTAGTGATGCAGGGCCCGAGCAGTACTTC. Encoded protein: CSASDAGPEQYF.

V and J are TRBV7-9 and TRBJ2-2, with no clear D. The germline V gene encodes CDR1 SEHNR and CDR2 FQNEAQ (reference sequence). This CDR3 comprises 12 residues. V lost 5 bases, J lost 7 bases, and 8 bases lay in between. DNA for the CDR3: TGTGCCAGCAGCCCCCCCTTCGGGGAGCTGTTTTTT. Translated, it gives CASSPPFGELFF. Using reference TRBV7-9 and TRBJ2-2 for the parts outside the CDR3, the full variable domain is DTGVSQNPRHKITKRGQNVTFRCDPISEHNRLYWYRQTLGQGPEFLTYFQNEAQLEKSRLLSDRFSAERPKGSFSTLEIQRTEQGDSAMYLCASSPPFGELFFGEGSRLTVL.

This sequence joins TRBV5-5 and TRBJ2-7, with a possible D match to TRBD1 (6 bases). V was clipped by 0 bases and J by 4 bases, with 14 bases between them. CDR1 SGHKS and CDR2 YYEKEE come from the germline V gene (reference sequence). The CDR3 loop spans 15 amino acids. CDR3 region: CASSLAGAGLYEQYF. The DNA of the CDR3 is TGTGCCAGCAGCTTGGCAGGGGCCGGTTTATACGAGCAGTACTTC. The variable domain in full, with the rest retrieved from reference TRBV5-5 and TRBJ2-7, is DAGVTQSPTHLIKTRGQQVTLRCSPISGHKSVSWYQQVLGQGPQFIFQYYEKEERGRGNFPDRFSARQFPNYSSELNVNALLLGDSALYLCASSLAGAGLYEQYFGPGTRLTVT.

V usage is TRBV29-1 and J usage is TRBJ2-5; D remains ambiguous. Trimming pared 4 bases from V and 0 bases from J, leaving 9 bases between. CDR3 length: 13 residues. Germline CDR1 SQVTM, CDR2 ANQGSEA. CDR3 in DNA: TGCAGCGTTGGCCAGACTTACCAAGAGACCCAGTACTTC. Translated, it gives CSVGQTYQETQYF. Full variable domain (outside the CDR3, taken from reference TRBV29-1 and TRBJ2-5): SAVISQKPSRDICQRGTSLTIQCQVDSQVTMMFWYRQQPGQSLTLIATANQGSEATYESGFVIDKFPISRPNLTFSTLTVSNMSPEDSSIYLCSVGQTYQETQYFGPGTRLLVL.

The CDR3 DNA reads TGTGCCAGCAGCCGAGGAATCATCCGAGAGACCCAGTACTTC. This gives the protein CASSRGIIRETQYF. V and J are TRBV7-9 and TRBJ2-5; unclear D gene. Germline CDR1 SEHNR, CDR2 FQNEAQ (reference sequence). The V end was cut by 5 bases, the J end by 4 bases, with 14 bases between. The CDR3 has 14 residues.

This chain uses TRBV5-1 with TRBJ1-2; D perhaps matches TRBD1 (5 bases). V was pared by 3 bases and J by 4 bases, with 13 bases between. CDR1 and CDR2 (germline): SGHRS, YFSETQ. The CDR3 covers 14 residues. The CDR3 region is CASSWEQASYGYTF. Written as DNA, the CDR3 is TGCGCCAGCAGCTGGGAACAGGCGTCCTATGGCTACACCTTC.

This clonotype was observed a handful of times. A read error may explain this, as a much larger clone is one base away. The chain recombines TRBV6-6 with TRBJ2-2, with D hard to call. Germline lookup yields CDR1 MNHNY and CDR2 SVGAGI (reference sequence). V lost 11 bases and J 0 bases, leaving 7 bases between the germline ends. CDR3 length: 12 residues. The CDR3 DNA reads TGTGCCGCGCCTTCGAACACCGGGGAGCTGTTTTTT. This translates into CAAPSNTGELFF.

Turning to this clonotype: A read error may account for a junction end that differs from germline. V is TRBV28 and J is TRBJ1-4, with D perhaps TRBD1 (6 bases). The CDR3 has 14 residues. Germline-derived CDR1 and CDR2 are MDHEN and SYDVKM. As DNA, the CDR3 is TGTGCCAGCAGGGTAGGCAGGGGCAGAGAAAAGCTGTTTTTT. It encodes CASRVGRGREKLFF.

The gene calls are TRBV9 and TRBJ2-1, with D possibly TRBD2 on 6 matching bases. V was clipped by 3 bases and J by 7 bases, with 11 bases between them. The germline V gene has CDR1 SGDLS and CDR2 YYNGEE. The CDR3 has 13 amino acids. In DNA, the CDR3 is TGTGCCAGCAGCGAACGACTAGATAATGAGCAGTTCTTC. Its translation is CASSERLDNEQFF.

The DNA for the CDR3 is TGTGCCAGCAGCACCCCGGACCTGCGTTCCTACGAGCAGTACTTC. It specifies CASSTPDLRSYEQYF. The V gene is TRBV11-1, the J gene TRBJ2-7; D call uncertain. V was shortened by 5 bases and J by 1 base, with 15 bases between the two germline ends. From germline, CDR1 is SGHAT and CDR2 FQDESV (reference sequence). This CDR3 is built from 15 residues. Complete variable domain (other parts from reference TRBV11-1 and TRBJ2-7): EAEVAQSPRYKITEKSQAVAFWCDPISGHATLYWYRQILGQGPELLVQFQDESVVDDSQLPKDRFSAERLKGVDSTLKIQPAELGDSAMYLCASSTPDLRSYEQYFGPGTRLTVT.

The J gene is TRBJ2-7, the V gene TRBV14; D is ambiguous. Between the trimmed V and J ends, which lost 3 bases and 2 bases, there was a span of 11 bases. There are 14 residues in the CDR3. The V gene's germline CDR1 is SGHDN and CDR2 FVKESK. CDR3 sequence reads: CASSHPLNTYEQYF. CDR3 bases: TGTGCCAGCAGCCACCCACTCAACACCTACGAGCAGTACTTC.

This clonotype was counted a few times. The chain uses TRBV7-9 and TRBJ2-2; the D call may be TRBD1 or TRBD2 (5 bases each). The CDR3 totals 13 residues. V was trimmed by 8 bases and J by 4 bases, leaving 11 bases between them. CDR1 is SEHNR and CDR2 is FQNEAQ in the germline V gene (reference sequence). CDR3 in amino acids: CASSGTVTGELFF. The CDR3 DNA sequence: TGTGCCAGCTCCGGGACCGTCACCGGGGAGCTGTTTTTT. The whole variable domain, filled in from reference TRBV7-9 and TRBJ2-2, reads DTGVSQNPRHKITKRGQNVTFRCDPISEHNRLYWYRQTLGQGPEFLTYFQNEAQLEKSRLLSDRFSAERPKGSFSTLEIQRTEQGDSAMYLCASSGTVTGELFFGEGSRLTVL.

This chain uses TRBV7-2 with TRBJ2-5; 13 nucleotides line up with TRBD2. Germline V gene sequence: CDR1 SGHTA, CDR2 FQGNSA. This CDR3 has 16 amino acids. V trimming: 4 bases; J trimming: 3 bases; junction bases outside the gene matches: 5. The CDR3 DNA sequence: TGTGCCAGCAGCTCCGTGGGACTAGCGGGGAAAGAGACCCAGTACTTC. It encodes CASSSVGLAGKETQYF.

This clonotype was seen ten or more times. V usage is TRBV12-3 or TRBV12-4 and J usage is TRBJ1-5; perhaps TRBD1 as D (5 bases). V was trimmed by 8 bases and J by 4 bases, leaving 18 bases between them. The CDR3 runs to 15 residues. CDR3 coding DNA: TGTGCCAGCCGGGCGCCCGGGTCAGGGAATCAGCCCCAGCATTTT. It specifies CASRAPGSGNQPQHF.

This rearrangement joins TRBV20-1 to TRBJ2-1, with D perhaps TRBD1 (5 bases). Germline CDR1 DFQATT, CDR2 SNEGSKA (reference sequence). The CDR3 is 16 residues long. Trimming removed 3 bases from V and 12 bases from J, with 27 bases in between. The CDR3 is CSASRPGIGATDTQFF. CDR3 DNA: TGCAGTGCTAGCCGCCCGGGCATAGGGGCCACAGATACGCAGTTCTTC.

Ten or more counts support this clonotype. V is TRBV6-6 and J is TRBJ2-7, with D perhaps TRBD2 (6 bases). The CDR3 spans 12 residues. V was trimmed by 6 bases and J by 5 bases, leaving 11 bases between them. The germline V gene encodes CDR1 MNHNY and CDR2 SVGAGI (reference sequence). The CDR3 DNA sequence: TGTGCCAGCAGCTGGGGAGGAAACGAGCAGTACTTC. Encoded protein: CASSWGGNEQYF.

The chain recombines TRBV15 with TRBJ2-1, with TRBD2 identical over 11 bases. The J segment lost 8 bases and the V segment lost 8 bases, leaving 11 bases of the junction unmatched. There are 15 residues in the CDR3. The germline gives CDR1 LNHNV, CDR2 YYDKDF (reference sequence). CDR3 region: CATFLAGTSGHEQFF. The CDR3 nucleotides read TGTGCCACCTTCCTGGCGGGGACTAGCGGTCATGAGCAGTTCTTC.

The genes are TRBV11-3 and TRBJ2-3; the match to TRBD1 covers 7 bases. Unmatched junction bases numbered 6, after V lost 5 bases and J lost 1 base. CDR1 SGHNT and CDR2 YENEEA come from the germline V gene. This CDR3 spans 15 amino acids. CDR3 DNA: TGTGCCAGCAGCGTAGGGCAGGGGGGCACAGATACGCAGTATTTT. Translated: CASSVGQGGTDTQYF.

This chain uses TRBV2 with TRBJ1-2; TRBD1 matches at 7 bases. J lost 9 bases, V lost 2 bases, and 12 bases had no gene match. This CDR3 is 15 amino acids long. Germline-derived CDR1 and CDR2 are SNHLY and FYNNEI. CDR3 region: CASSERRTGAGRYTF. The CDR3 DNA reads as TGTGCCAGCAGTGAAAGGCGGACAGGAGCCGGTCGCTACACCTTC.

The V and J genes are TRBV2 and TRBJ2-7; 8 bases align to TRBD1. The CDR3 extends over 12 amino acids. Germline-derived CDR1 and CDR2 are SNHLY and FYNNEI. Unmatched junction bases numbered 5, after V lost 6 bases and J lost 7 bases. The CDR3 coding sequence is TGTGCCAGCAGGGGACAGGATATTGAGCAGTACTTC. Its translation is CASRGQDIEQYF.

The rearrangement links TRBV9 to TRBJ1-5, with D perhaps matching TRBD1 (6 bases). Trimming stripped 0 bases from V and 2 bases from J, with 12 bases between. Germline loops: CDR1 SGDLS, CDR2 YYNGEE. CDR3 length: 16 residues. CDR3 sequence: CASSVGAGEGNQPQHF. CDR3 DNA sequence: TGTGCCAGCAGCGTAGGAGCAGGGGAAGGCAATCAGCCCCAGCATTTT. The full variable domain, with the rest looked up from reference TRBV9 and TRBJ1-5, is DSGVTQTPKHLITATGQRVTLRCSPRSGDLSVYWYQQSLDQGLQFLIQYYNGEERAKGNILERFSAQQFPDLHSELNLSSLELGDSALYFCASSVGAGEGNQPQHFGDGTRLSIL.

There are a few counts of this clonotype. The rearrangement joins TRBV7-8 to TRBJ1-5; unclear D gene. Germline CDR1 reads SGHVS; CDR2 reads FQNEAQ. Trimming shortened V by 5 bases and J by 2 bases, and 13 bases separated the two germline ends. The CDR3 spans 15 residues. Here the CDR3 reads CASSIRDRGNQPQHF. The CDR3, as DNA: TGTGCCAGCAGCATTAGAGATAGAGGCAATCAGCCCCAGCATTTT.